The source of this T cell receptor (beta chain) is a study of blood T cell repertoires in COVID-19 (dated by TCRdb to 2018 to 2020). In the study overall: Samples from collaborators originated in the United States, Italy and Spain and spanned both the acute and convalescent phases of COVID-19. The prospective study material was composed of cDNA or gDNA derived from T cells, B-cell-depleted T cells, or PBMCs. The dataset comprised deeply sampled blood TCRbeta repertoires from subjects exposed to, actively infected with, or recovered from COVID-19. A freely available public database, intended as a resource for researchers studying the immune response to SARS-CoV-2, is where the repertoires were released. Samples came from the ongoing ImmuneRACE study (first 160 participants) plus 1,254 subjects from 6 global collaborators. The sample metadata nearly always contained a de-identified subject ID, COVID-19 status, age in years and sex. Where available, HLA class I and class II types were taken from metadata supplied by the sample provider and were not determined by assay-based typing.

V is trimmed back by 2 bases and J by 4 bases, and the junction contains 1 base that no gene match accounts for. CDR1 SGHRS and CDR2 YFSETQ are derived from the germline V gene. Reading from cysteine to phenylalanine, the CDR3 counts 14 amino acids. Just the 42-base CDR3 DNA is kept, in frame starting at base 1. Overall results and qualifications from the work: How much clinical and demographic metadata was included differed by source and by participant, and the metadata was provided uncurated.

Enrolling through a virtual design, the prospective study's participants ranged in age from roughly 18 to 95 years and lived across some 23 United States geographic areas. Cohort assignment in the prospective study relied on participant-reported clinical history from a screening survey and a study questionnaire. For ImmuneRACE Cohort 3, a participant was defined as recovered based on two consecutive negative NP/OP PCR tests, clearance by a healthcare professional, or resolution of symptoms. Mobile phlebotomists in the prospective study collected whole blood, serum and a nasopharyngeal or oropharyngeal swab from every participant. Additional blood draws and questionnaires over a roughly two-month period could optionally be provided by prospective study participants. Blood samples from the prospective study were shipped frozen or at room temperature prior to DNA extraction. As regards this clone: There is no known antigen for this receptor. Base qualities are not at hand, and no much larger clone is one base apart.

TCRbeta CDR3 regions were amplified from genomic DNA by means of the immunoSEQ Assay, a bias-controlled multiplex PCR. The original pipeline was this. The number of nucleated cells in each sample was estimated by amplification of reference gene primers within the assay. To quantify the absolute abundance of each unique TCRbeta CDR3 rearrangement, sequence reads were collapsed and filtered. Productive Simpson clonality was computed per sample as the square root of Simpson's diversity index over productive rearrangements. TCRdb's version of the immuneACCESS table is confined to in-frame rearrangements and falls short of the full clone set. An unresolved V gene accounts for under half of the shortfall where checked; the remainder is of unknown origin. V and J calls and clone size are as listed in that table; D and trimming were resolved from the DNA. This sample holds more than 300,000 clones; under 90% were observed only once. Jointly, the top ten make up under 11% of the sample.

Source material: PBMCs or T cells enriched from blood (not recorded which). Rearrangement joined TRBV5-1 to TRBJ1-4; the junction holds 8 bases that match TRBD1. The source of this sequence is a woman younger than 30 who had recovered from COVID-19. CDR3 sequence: CASSFGQGNEKLFF. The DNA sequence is TGCGCCAGCAGCTTCGGACAGGGTAATGAAAAACTGTTTTTT.